One T cell receptor beta chain is described in this entry. Treatment specified: around 19 received Ad26.COV2.S at low or high dose, single or two shots; 5 received placebo; per-sample allocation not given. Sampling occurred on day 63 after the first vaccine or placebo injection. This record belongs to a study of Ad26.COV2.S vaccination and SARS-CoV-2 variants. The CDR3 consists of 15 residues. V shed 6 bases and J shed 1 base, with 16 bases lying between them. Germline CDR1 and CDR2: SNHLY and FYNNEI. Sequencing used immunoSEQ multiplex PCR; TCRdb keeps in-frame clones, though not all of them. The data contain over 450,000 clones, roughly nine tenths of them singletons.

This TCR was recovered from a person aged 18 to 59 who received the Ad26.COV2.S COVID-19 vaccine or a placebo. The sequencing used peripheral blood, collected in a trial of Ad26.COV2.S vaccine versus placebo. This chain uses TRBV2 with TRBJ2-7; possibly TRBD1 for D (6 bases). The CDR3 region has the DNA TGTGCCAGCAGAGAAACAGGGCACGGTTCCTACGAGCAGTACTTC. This gives the protein CASRETGHGSYEQYF.